This T cell receptor (beta chain) was recovered during a study of blood T cell repertoires in COVID-19. Study-wide background: COVID-19 samples, acute and convalescent, were from the United States, Italy and Spain. In each case, the material was cDNA or gDNA derived from T cells, B-cell-depleted T cells, or PBMCs.

In the original workflow: Estimated nucleated cell counts came from reference gene primer amplification. Clones were read by immunoSEQ multiplex PCR, and TCRdb kept only the in-frame ones, dropping some. The V and J calls and clone size are taken from that table; D and trimming were inferred from the DNA. This table holds 150,000 to 200,000 clones, around 82% found once. The V gene's germline CDR1 is LNHNV and CDR2 YYDKDF (reference sequence). The length of the CDR3 is 15 residues. V shed 1 base, J shed 7 bases, and the junction held 6 bases outside the gene matches. This clonotype was obtained from a man between 60 and 70 years old with active or convalescent COVID-19. The rearrangement joins TRBV15 to TRBJ1-2, with TRBD1 matching over 10 bases. Sequencing was carried out using peripheral blood. This chain's CDR3 is CATSRGDDRGLGYTF. In nucleotides, the CDR3 is TGTGCCACCAGCAGAGGGGACGACAGGGGGCTTGGCTACACCTTC.